Listed here is a single T cell receptor beta chain. This sample was included in a study of T cell repertoires in cytomegalovirus infection. MiXCR, run by TCRdb on the reads, gives a single entry per CDR3 protein. The sample records around 250,000 distinct CDR3 sequences, around 15% being singletons. The source material was CD8+ T cells from PBMCs. This clonotype originated in a human donor in good health (CMV status not recorded). Some clones in this sample may be carry-over from other donors' samples.

CDR3: CASSSRHHGELFF. The CDR3 DNA sequence: TGTGCCAGCAGTTCCCGTCATCACGGGGAGCTGTTTTTT. The chain joins TRBV27 to TRBJ2-2; no clear D gene. This CDR3 has 13 amino acids. Between the trimmed V and J ends, which lost 4 bases and 7 bases, there was a span of 10 bases. The germline V gene encodes CDR1 MNHEY and CDR2 SMNVEV (reference sequence).